A selection of T cell receptor beta chains follows, all from one sample in a study of cytomegalovirus exposure and HLA in healthy donors. Repertoires were generated with immunoSEQ multiplex PCR, while TCRdb's copy carries only in-frame clones and drops some. Of 140,000 or so clones listed, over 70% were seen once; the top ten hold 1.5% to 2%. The sequenced sample was PBMCs. The receptors shown here come from a woman between 35 and 50 years old in good health and CMV-seronegative. The CDR3 runs from the conserved cysteine through the conserved F or W. A D gene is named only where the DNA matches it firmly. Clone size is not always given. Where it is, it says once, few, many or a class for expanded clones.

clone size,J gene,V gene,D gene,CDR3 protein,CDR3 DNA
few,TRBJ1-1,TRBV5-6,.,CASSLVRFRSLNTEAFF,TGTGCCAGCAGCTTGGTGCGTTTTAGGAGTTTAAACACTGAAGCTTTCTTT
.,TRBJ2-5,TRBV6-1,TRBD1,CASRARDRGVETQYF,TGTGCCAGCAGGGCTAGGGACAGGGGGGTTGAGACCCAGTACTTC
.,TRBJ1-2,TRBV7-8,.,CASSFIQIHDYGYTF,TGTGCCAGCAGCTTTATCCAGATTCACGACTATGGCTACACCTTC
few,TRBJ1-1,TRBV29-1,.,CSVDQSSEAFF,TGCAGCGTTGACCAGTCCTCTGAAGCTTTCTTT
.,TRBJ2-3,TRBV11-2,.,CASSLVGLEDTQYF,TGTGCCAGCAGCTTAGTAGGACTCGAAGATACGCAGTATTTT
.,TRBJ1-4,TRBV7-9,.,CASSLETGVNEKLFF,TGTGCCAGCAGCTTAGAGACAGGAGTTAATGAAAAACTGTTTTTT
.,TRBJ1-1,TRBV28,.,CASSLSTTEAFF,TGTGCCAGCAGTTTATCTACCACTGAAGCTTTCTTT
.,TRBJ2-1,TRBV6-1,TRBD2,CASRLGEIGGDEQFF,TGTGCCAGCCGACTAGGGGAAATTGGGGGGGATGAGCAGTTCTTC
.,TRBJ2-3,TRBV9,TRBD2,CASSSGTTDTQYF,TGTGCCAGCAGTAGCGGGACCACAGATACGCAGTATTTT
.,TRBJ2-5,TRBV18,TRBD2,CASSVYVLAAKETQYF,TGTGCCAGCTCGGTTTATGTACTAGCGGCGAAAGAGACCCAGTACTTC
.,TRBJ2-1,TRBV7-9,TRBD1,CASSPATGSKWDEQFF,TGTGCCAGCAGCCCAGCGACAGGGAGTAAGTGGGATGAGCAGTTCTTC
.,TRBJ2-3,TRBV5-1,TRBD2,CASSKGLAVSTDTQYF,TGCGCCAGCAGCAAGGGACTAGCGGTTAGCACAGATACGCAGTATTTT
.,TRBJ2-1,TRBV11-2,TRBD2,CASSLRISGDYNEQFF,TGTGCCAGCAGCTTAAGGATTAGCGGGGACTACAATGAGCAGTTCTTC
once,TRBJ1-1,TRBV9,.,CASSVAGGRMGEAFF,TGTGCCAGCAGCGTAGCGGGGGGGAGGATGGGGGAAGCTTTCTTT
.,TRBJ2-1,TRBV28,.,CASRAGTPKREQFF,TGTGCCAGCAGAGCCGGGACACCCAAGAGGGAGCAGTTCTTC
.,TRBJ2-1,TRBV18,TRBD1,CASSLTGQDPYNEQFF,TGTGCCAGCTCACTAACGGGACAGGACCCTTACAATGAGCAGTTCTTC
.,TRBJ1-6,TRBV11-1,TRBD1,CASSPDRGYNSPLHF,TGTGCCAGCAGCCCCGACAGGGGGTATAATTCACCCCTCCACTTT
.,TRBJ2-2,TRBV6-5,.,CASSYWATNTGELFF,TGTGCCAGCAGTTACTGGGCGACGAACACCGGGGAGCTGTTTTTT
.,TRBJ2-5,TRBV27,TRBD1,CASSLPKGTAYQETQYF,TGTGCCAGCAGTTTACCCAAGGGGACAGCGTACCAAGAGACCCAGTACTTC
.,TRBJ1-3,TRBV10-2,.,CASSDGGNAIYF,TGCGCCAGCAGTGACGGCGGGAACGCCATATATTTT
.,TRBJ1-2,TRBV21-1,.,CASSTKGGQSQGNYGYTF,TGTGCCAGCAGTACTAAAGGGGGACAGAGTCAGGGGAACTATGGCTACACCTTC
.,TRBJ2-2,TRBV19,.,CASSIYRAPNTGELFF,TGTGCCAGTAGTATCTACAGGGCACCGAACACCGGGGAGCTGTTTTTT
.,TRBJ2-7,TRBV5-1,TRBD1,CASSLMGQGLDEQYF,TGCGCCAGCAGCCTTATGGGACAGGGGTTAGACGAGCAGTACTTC
.,TRBJ2-2,TRBV28,.,CASSLGTPTGELFF,TGTGCCAGCAGTTTGGGGACACCCACCGGGGAGCTGTTTTTT
.,TRBJ1-1,TRBV7-9,.,CSSSLALGGSEAFF,TGTTCCAGCAGCTTAGCCCTTGGAGGATCTGAAGCTTTCTTT
.,TRBJ2-2,TRBV7-9,TRBD2,CASNKGAASGNTGELFF,TGTGCCAGCAACAAAGGGGCGGCTAGCGGGAACACCGGGGAGCTGTTTTTT
.,TRBJ1-4,TRBV7-9,.,CASSLSGGATNEKLFF,TGTGCCAGCAGCTTAAGTGGAGGGGCAACTAATGAAAAACTGTTTTTT
.,TRBJ2-2,TRBV27,.,CATCWSWNTGELFF,TGTGCCACCTGCTGGAGTTGGAACACCGGGGAGCTGTTTTTT
few,TRBJ1-5,TRBV6-5,.,CASSPQPRGNQPQHF,TGTGCCAGCAGCCCCCAACCGAGGGGCAATCAGCCCCAGCATTTT
once,TRBJ2-3,TRBV5-1,.,CASSLGRGGSSTDTQYF,TGCGCCAGCAGCTTGGGTCGTGGCGGATCTAGCACAGATACGCAGTATTTT
.,TRBJ1-2,TRBV2,TRBD1,CASIRTGINYGYTF,TGTGCCAGCATCCGGACAGGGATTAACTATGGCTACACCTTC
.,TRBJ1-4,TRBV19,.,CATGVGKLFF,TGTGCCACCGGAGTGGGAAAACTGTTTTTT
.,TRBJ1-4,TRBV7-9,.,CASSLGTATNEKLFF,TGTGCCAGCAGCTTAGGGACAGCAACTAATGAAAAACTGTTTTTT
.,TRBJ2-3,TRBV14,TRBD1,CASSRIGTGTSPSTDTQYF,TGTGCCAGCAGCCGAATAGGGACAGGGACCTCACCTAGCACAGATACGCAGTATTTT